Listed below are T cell receptor beta chains from one sample, sequenced in a study of blood T cell repertoires in COVID-19. Repertoires were generated with immunoSEQ multiplex PCR, while TCRdb's copy carries only in-frame clones and drops some. The sample has approximately 300,000 clones, about 88% seen once; the top ten hold 11%. Sequencing input: peripheral blood. These receptors were obtained from a woman aged 25 to 39 with COVID-19, enrolled during active disease. Both conserved end residues are trimmed from each CDR3. Each record gives: CDR3 length, V gene, CDR3 protein.

13 TRBV7-8 ASSSILGMNTEAF
12 TRBV6-5 ASSYSLGGQPQH
10 TRBV11-2 ASSLTGVEAF
13 TRBV7-8 ASSLTSGSGNEQF
11 TRBV10-2 ASSEAVSYGYT
14 TRBV13 ASSKQAAAANYGYT
13 TRBV14 ASSPLGGAGPEQY
14 TRBV19 ASSAVSGTNYNEQF
12 TRBV7-8 ASSLTGQGTEAF
13 TRBV4-1 ASSQDRGGNGEQY
9 TRBV20-1 SARVGQGTF
14 TRBV9 ASSDRGSGNTGELF
10 TRBV10-3 AISVIYNEQF
14 TRBV7-9 ASSSLEGTSYNEQF
13 TRBV6-1 ASSETRGGGKELF
13 TRBV5-4 ASSLALGPQETQY
13 TRBV7-9 ASSGDGGMHSPLH
11 TRBV19 ASTQNMNTEAF
12 TRBV7-9 ASSLSGFYYEQY
11 TRBV7-9 ASSLGSGETQY
14 TRBV24-1 ATSDSSAQFSYEQY
12 TRBV7-8 ASTPTDLNYGYT
12 TRBV11-2 ASSQSAGNQPQH
12 TRBV15 ATSRDRRNYEQY
14 TRBV5-1 ASSLGTSGGTDTQY
11 TRBV30 AWRGDSNQPQH
12 TRBV2 ASSGTGGNQPQH
15 TRBV5-6 ASSSTTSQGDKNIQY
11 TRBV2 ASSVSSGNTIY
12 TRBV30 AWSVGGVSYEQY
13 TRBV29-1 SVAPGLAGAGELF
11 TRBV2 AGQGASSYEQY
9 TRBV28 AGRGHTEAF
11 TRBV30 AWSSAGSEKLF
13 TRBV6-2/TRBV6-3 ASSNRQLYNSPLH
11 TRBV21-1 AKMGGADTEAF
12 TRBV28 ASSLSVTAYGYT
13 TRBV2 ASSSTGIAKNIQY
14 TRBV3-1/TRBV3-2 ASSQGSLAGWDEQF
14 TRBV19 ASKGGQGAGSSPLH
10 TRBV6-6 ASHRVNTEAF
10 TRBV5-1 ASSLGSTEAF
10 TRBV7-2 ASSLSRYGYT
14 TRBV10-2 ASRLQAFANTGELF
12 TRBV11-3 ASSSRQGSDTQY
13 TRBV4-1 ASSQDRGIGNTIY
13 TRBV25-1 ASSEKGPREDEQY
13 TRBV7-9 ASSEGQSSYNEQF
12 TRBV24-1 ATGRAGDYNEQF
12 TRBV2 ASSVQGVDTEAF
13 TRBV9 ASSVATSGRRAQY
14 TRBV27 ASSFGQGPAYEALH
13 TRBV7-2 ASRPSGQTLDEQY
10 TRBV19 ASGTGNYEQY
12 TRBV30 AWSAGGGQETQY
11 TRBV4-1 ASSQDGGGGYT
12 TRBV4-2 ASSPLPGNQPQH
13 TRBV6-5 ASSPRVLNTGELF
16 TRBV11-2 ASSPGTSAGLSSYEQY